A single sample is the source of the 24 T cell receptor beta chains below, sequenced in a study of shared clonotypes between healthy human individuals (TCRdb year 2020). Libraries were made using the immunoSEQ multiplex PCR assay. Here the immuneACCESS table is served through TCRdb, limited to in-frame sequences with V and J called. Missing clones are a known gap in these copies; in checked studies unresolved V genes cover under half, and the rest lacks a known reason. For this sample the table gives a few million clones, of which 95% were detected only once. 0.1% to 0.15% of the sample lies in the top ten. Input material: naive CD4+ T cells sorted from blood. The intended sense of this specimen's cell subset or site label: CD45RA+ positively selected. The receptors were gathered from a man in his late teens or twenties in good health.

As for this clone: The sample has other DNA sequences that encode this CDR3 too. The gene calls are TRBV6-1 and TRBJ2-1; D is unclear. The ends were cut back, 3 bases at V and 4 bases at J, with 4 bases in the middle. Germline values: CDR1 MNHNS, CDR2 SASEGT. The CDR3 is 12 residues long. This CDR3 reads CASSELYNEQFF. CDR3 sequence (DNA): TGTGCCAGCAGTGAGTTATACAATGAGCAGTTCTTC.

The count of this clone is one. The chain recombines TRBV5-1 with TRBJ2-1, with 15 bases fitting TRBD2. The V segment lost 5 bases and the J segment 12 bases; nucleotides outside the gene matches: 3. Germline V CDR1 and CDR2: SGHRS, YFSETQ. CDR3 size: 13 residues. CDR3 sequence (DNA): TGCGCCAGCAGTATGGGACTAGCGGGAGGGCAGTTCTTC. Encoded protein: CASSMGLAGGQFF.

This clone was counted between two and nine times. The V call is TRBV19, the J call TRBJ2-7; D gene uncertain. V gave up 3 bases and J gave up 2 bases, with 11 bases separating them. Germline V gene lookup returns CDR1 LNHDA and CDR2 SQIVND (reference sequence). This CDR3 is built from 14 residues. The CDR3 here is CASSIALAPYEQYF. For the CDR3, the DNA is TGTGCCAGTAGTATTGCACTGGCACCCTACGAGCAGTACTTC.

This clone was seen once. The chain recombines TRBV18 with TRBJ2-7; D is ambiguous. This CDR3 region has 14 residues. Germline V gives CDR1 KGHSH, CDR2 LQKENI. Between the trimmed V and J ends, which lost 5 bases and 4 bases, there was a span of 15 bases. The CDR3 spells CASSKSTPAYEQYF. The CDR3 DNA sequence: TGTGCCAGCTCAAAGTCGACCCCCGCGTACGAGCAGTACTTC.

The CDR3 loop is CASSLVPVAIAGGSANTGELFF. CDR3 bases: TGCGCCAGCAGCTTGGTCCCTGTCGCGATAGCGGGGGGTAGCGCGAACACCGGGGAGCTGTTTTTT. The chain uses TRBV5-1 and TRBJ2-2, with 10 positions matching TRBD2. V trimming: 0 bases; J trimming: 0 bases; junction bases outside the gene matches: 17. CDR1 is SGHRS, CDR2 YFSETQ, per germline. This CDR3 region has 22 residues.

The chain links TRBV7-9 to TRBJ2-5, with D tentatively TRBD2 (6 bases). Trimming removed 5 bases at V and 2 bases at J, with 12 bases between. The CDR3 is 14 amino acids. Per the germline V gene, CDR1 is SEHNR and CDR2 is FQNEAQ (reference sequence). CDR3 sequence: CASSRGTEQETQYF. In DNA form, the CDR3 reads TGTGCCAGCAGCCGCGGGACGGAACAAGAGACCCAGTACTTC.

The chain is built from TRBV5-4 and TRBJ1-2; D might be TRBD1 (6 bases). Trimming removed 4 bases from V and 0 bases from J, with 22 bases in between. Germline V CDR1 and CDR2: SGHNT, YYREEE (reference sequence). This CDR3 has 18 residues. CDR3: CASSRGGQSLPTNYGYTF. CDR3 in DNA: TGTGCCAGCAGCCGAGGGGGGCAGAGCCTTCCTACTAACTATGGCTACACCTTC. Using reference TRBV5-4 and TRBJ1-2 for the parts outside the CDR3, the full variable domain is ETGVTQSPTHLIKTRGQQVTLRCSSQSGHNTVSWYQQALGQGPQFIFQYYREEENGRGNFPPRFSGLQFPNYSSELNVNALELDDSALYLCASSRGGQSLPTNYGYTFGSGTRLTVV.

The chain couples TRBV28 to TRBJ1-2; TRBD1 matches 9 bases. The CDR3 covers 16 residues. CDR1 MDHEN and CDR2 SYDVKM come from the germline V gene. The V segment lost 5 bases and the J segment 8 bases; nucleotides outside the gene matches: 15. This CDR3 is CASSPGRDRVFGGYTF. The CDR3 coding sequence is TGTGCCAGCAGTCCGGGGAGGGACAGGGTCTTTGGGGGCTACACCTTC.

The chain uses TRBV6-5 and TRBJ1-2; the D is unclear. Trimming removed 6 bases at V and 0 bases at J, with 8 bases between. In germline, CDR1 is MNHEY, CDR2 SVGAGI. CDR3 size: 13 residues. This chain's CDR3 is CASSSGTNYGYTF. As DNA, the CDR3 is TGTGCCAGCAGCTCCGGGACTAACTATGGCTACACCTTC.

The rearrangement joins TRBV6-1 to TRBJ1-2; perhaps TRBD1 as D (6 bases). Trimming removed 8 bases from V and 0 bases from J, with 13 bases in between. This CDR3 comprises 14 residues. CDR1 is MNHNS, CDR2 SASEGT, per germline. CDR3 nucleotides: TGTGCCAGCCACAGGGATATGACTAACTATGGCTACACCTTC. Its protein product is CASHRDMTNYGYTF.

The rearrangement links TRBV4-1 to TRBJ2-3; D not certain. The CDR3 runs 16 residues. Trimming shortened V by 1 base and J by 0 bases, and 11 bases separated the two germline ends. Per germline, CDR1 MGHRA and CDR2 YSYEKL. Here the CDR3 reads CASSQAVALSTDTQYF. The CDR3 DNA is TGCGCCAGCAGCCAAGCTGTAGCACTAAGCACAGATACGCAGTATTTT.

The chain employs TRBV23-1 and TRBJ1-3; D gene unclear. TRBV23-1 carries the ORF label, with uncertain function. Trimming pared 0 bases from V and 4 bases from J, leaving 16 bases between. CDR3 length: 17 amino acids. CDR3 protein: CASSQSGPARRGNTIYF. The CDR3 region has the DNA TGCGCCAGCAGTCAATCTGGCCCCGCTCGGAGAGGAAACACCATATATTTT.

This chain joins TRBV7-6 and TRBJ2-7; no reliable D call. The CDR3 totals 14 residues. Trimming took 5 bases from V and 0 from J, leaving 11 bases between them. The germline CDR1 and CDR2 sequences are SGHVS and FNYEAQ. The CDR3 is CASSPNSNSYEQYF. The DNA of the CDR3 is TGTGCCAGCAGCCCTAATAGTAACTCCTACGAGCAGTACTTC.

The rearrangement uses TRBV27 and TRBJ2-4, with 7 bases that match TRBD1. The ends lost 2 bases at V and 6 bases at J; junction bases unmatched: 4. Per germline, CDR1 MNHEY and CDR2 SMNVEV (reference sequence). This CDR3 has 14 residues. The CDR3 bases are TGTGCCAGCAGTTTAACAGGGGCGGCAAACATTCAGTACTTC. It specifies CASSLTGAANIQYF.

The chain couples TRBV6-4 to TRBJ1-2, with D hard to call. CDR1 is MRHNA, CDR2 SNTAGT, per germline. The CDR3 has 12 residues. The germline V and J ends were trimmed by 2 bases and 3 bases, with 4 bases remaining between them. In DNA, the CDR3 is TGTGCCAGCAGTGACAATTACTATGGCTACACCTTC. It translates to CASSDNYYGYTF.

This chain connects TRBV7-8 to TRBJ1-1; no definite D call. V lost 3 bases and J 4 bases, leaving 12 bases between the germline ends. CDR3 length equals 14 residues. CDR1 and CDR2 (germline): SGHVS, FQNEAQ. In DNA, the CDR3 is TGTGCCAGCAGCTTCAGTGGTTGGGGCACTGAAGCTTTCTTT. Translation gives CASSFSGWGTEAFF.

The genes are TRBV5-1 and TRBJ2-7, with 8 positions matching TRBD1. This CDR3 has 15 residues. The ends lost 3 bases at V and 3 bases at J; junction bases unmatched: 8. CDR1 and CDR2 from the germline V gene are SGHRS and YFSETQ. In DNA form, the CDR3 reads TGCGCCAGCAGCTCCTGGACAGGGCAGGGCTACGAGCAGTACTTC. This encodes CASSSWTGQGYEQYF.

CDR3: CASSLTRGEGTEAFF. The CDR3 nucleotides are TGTGCCAGCAGCTTAACTAGGGGAGAGGGCACTGAAGCTTTCTTT. This sequence joins TRBV7-3 and TRBJ1-1; D perhaps matches TRBD1 (5 bases). This CDR3 has 15 residues. V lost 0 bases, J lost 4 bases, and 12 bases lay in between. Germline V gene lookup returns CDR1 SGHTA and CDR2 FQGTGA.

The V call is TRBV29-1, the J call TRBJ2-1, with 16 bases that match TRBD2. From germline, CDR1 is SQVTM and CDR2 ANQGSEA. CDR3 size: 19 residues. Trimming at V came to 6 bases and at J to 9 bases, leaving 20 bases not matched to a gene. The CDR3 nucleotides are TGCAGCGTGGCTACCGGGACTAGCGGGAGGGTTCTTGTTGGTGGTGAGCAGTTCTTC. Translating gives CSVATGTSGRVLVGGEQFF.

CDR3 DNA: TGCGCCAGCAGCCAAGGTTCCTCCAATACTAATGAAAAACTGTTTTTT. Residues: CASSQGSSNTNEKLFF. This chain connects TRBV4-1 to TRBJ1-4; no reliable D call. There are 16 residues in the CDR3. Trimming removed 1 base from V and 2 bases from J, with 11 bases in between. Germline loops: CDR1 MGHRA, CDR2 YSYEKL.

This clone appeared once. The chain is built from TRBV2 and TRBJ1-1; D remains ambiguous. V lost 2 bases, J lost 1 base, and 11 bases lay in between. CDR1 and CDR2 (germline): SNHLY, FYNNEI. The CDR3 length is 15 residues. In nucleotides, the CDR3 is TGTGCCAGCAGTGAAACCCAGGTCGGGAACACTGAAGCTTTCTTT. It translates to CASSETQVGNTEAFF.

This chain connects TRBV6-1 to TRBJ2-1, with TRBD2 matching 12 bases. The CDR3 covers 16 residues. Trimming took 3 bases from V and 8 from J; bases not matched to a gene: 8. The germline V gene has CDR1 MNHNS and CDR2 SASEGT. The CDR3 nucleotides are TGTGCCAGCAGTGAGACTAGCGGGGGCCCTCGGGATGAGCAGTTCTTC. The encoded protein is CASSETSGGPRDEQFF.

The chain links TRBV4-1 to TRBJ2-5; 7 nucleotides agree with TRBD2. This CDR3 region has 16 residues. Looked up from germline, CDR1 is MGHRA and CDR2 is YSYEKL. Trimming cost V 0 bases and J 1 base; bases outside gene matches: 5. The CDR3 sequence: CASSQESSGSQETQYF. In DNA, the CDR3 is TGCGCCAGCAGCCAAGAATCTAGCGGCAGCCAAGAGACCCAGTACTTC.

The gene calls are TRBV7-9 and TRBJ2-3, with D maybe TRBD2 (6 bases). CDR3 size: 15 residues. Germline-derived CDR1 and CDR2 are SEHNR and FQNEAQ (reference sequence). In DNA form, the CDR3 reads TGTGCGGCATCGGACACTGCGGGGCTCACAGATACGCAGTATTTT. As protein: CAASDTAGLTDTQYF.